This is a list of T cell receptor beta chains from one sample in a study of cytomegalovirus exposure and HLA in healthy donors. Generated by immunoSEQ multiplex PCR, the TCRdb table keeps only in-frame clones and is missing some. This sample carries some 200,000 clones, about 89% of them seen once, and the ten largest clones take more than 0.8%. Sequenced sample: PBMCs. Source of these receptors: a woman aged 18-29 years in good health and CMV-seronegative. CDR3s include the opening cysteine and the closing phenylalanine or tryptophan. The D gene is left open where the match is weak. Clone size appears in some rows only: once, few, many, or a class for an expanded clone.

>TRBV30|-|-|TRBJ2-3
CAWSVGGAMGDTQYF
TGTGCCTGGAGTGTAGGGGGGGCGATGGGAGATACGCAGTATTTT
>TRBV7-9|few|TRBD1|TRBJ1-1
CASSEDRGRGTEAFF
TGTGCCAGCAGCGAGGACAGGGGGCGCGGTACTGAAGCTTTCTTT
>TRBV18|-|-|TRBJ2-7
CASSPRSTETYEQYF
TGTGCCAGCTCACCACGATCGACAGAAACCTACGAGCAGTACTTC
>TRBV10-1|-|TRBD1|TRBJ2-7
CASSSSGTAYEQYF
TGCGCCAGCAGCTCCTCAGGGACAGCATACGAGCAGTACTTC
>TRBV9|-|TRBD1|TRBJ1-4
CASSTGQGKKLFF
TGTGCCAGCAGCACTGGACAGGGAAAAAAACTGTTTTTT
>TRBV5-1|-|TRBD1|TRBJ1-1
CASSAEGAYTEAFF
TGCGCCAGCAGCGCTGAGGGGGCATACACTGAAGCTTTCTTT
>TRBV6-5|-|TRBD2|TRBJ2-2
CASRQRDYTGELFF
TGTGCCAGCAGACAGCGGGATTACACCGGGGAGCTGTTTTTT
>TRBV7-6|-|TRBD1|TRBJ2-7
CASSQDRGLAYEQYF
TGTGCCAGCAGCCAGGACAGGGGTCTTGCCTACGAGCAGTACTTC
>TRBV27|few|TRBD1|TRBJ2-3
CASSFQGGTDTQYF
TGTGCCAGCAGTTTTCAGGGGGGCACAGATACGCAGTATTTT
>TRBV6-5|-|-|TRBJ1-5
CASSLDSLRVRPQHF
TGTGCCAGCAGTCTGGACAGTCTGAGAGTCCGACCCCAGCATTTT
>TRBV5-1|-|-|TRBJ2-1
CASSLIPGLDNEQFF
TGCGCCAGCAGCTTGATACCGGGACTCGACAATGAGCAGTTCTTC
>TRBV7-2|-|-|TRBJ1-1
CASSLLAGNTEAFF
TGTGCCAGCAGCTTATTGGCGGGGAACACTGAAGCTTTCTTT
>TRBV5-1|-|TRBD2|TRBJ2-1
CASSAPGGRMGIGSYNEQFF
TGCGCCAGCAGCGCCCCGGGAGGTCGCATGGGAATAGGGTCCTACAATGAGCAGTTCTTC
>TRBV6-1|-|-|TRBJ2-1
CASSEPTSARYNEQFF
TGTGCCAGCAGTGAACCCACTAGTGCGCGCTACAATGAGCAGTTCTTC
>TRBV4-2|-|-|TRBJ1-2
CASSQDAPGRLNGYTF
TGTGCCAGCAGCCAAGATGCCCCAGGGAGGTTGAATGGCTACACCTTC
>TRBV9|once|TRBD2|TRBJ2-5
CASSVGGRGQETQYF
TGTGCCAGCAGCGTCGGCGGGAGGGGACAAGAGACCCAGTACTTC
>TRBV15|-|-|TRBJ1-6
CATANGAESPLHF
TGTGCCACCGCAAACGGAGCGGAGTCACCCCTCCACTTT
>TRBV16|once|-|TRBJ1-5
CASTHGEGMGQPQHF
TGTGCCAGCACCCACGGGGAGGGGATGGGTCAGCCCCAGCATTTT
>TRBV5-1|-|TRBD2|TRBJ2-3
CASSEGLAGSDTQYF
TGCGCCAGCAGCGAGGGACTAGCGGGATCAGATACGCAGTATTTT
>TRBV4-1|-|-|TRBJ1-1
CASAWGGNTEAFF
TGCGCCAGCGCCTGGGGGGGGAACACTGAAGCTTTCTTT
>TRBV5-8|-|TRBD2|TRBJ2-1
CASSLVRLALFF
TGTGCCAGCAGCTTGGTGCGACTAGCTCTGTTCTTC
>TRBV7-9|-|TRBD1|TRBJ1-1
CASGAGGHMNTEAFF
TGTGCCAGCGGCGCAGGGGGCCACATGAACACTGAAGCTTTCTTT
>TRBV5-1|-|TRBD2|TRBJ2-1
CASSFTSGSYNEQFF
TGCGCCAGCAGCTTTACTAGCGGGAGTTACAATGAGCAGTTCTTC
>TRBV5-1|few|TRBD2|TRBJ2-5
CASSLGGGETQYF
TGCGCCAGCAGCTTGGGCGGGGGAGAGACCCAGTACTTC
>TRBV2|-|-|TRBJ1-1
CASIGGGPGAFF
TGTGCCAGCATAGGAGGCGGGCCGGGAGCTTTCTTT
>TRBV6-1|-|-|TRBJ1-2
CASSEGGADYGYTF
TGTGCCAGCAGTGAAGGGGGCGCGGACTATGGCTACACCTTC
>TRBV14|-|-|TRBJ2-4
CASSQVQGNIQYF
TGTGCCAGCAGCCAAGTTCAGGGTAACATTCAGTACTTC
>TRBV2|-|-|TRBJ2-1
CASGWRDAYNEQFF
TGTGCCAGCGGATGGAGGGACGCCTACAATGAGCAGTTCTTC
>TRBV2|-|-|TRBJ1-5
CASSVWGRVGNQPQHF
TGTGCCAGCAGTGTTTGGGGCAGGGTGGGCAATCAGCCCCAGCATTTT
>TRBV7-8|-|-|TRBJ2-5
CASSLAAGAETQYF
TGTGCCAGCAGCTTAGCCGCAGGGGCAGAGACCCAGTACTTC
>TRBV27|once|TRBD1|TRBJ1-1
CASSLSGRGLLIHTEAFF
TGTGCCAGCAGTTTATCCGGCAGGGGGCTACTTATACACACTGAAGCTTTCTTT